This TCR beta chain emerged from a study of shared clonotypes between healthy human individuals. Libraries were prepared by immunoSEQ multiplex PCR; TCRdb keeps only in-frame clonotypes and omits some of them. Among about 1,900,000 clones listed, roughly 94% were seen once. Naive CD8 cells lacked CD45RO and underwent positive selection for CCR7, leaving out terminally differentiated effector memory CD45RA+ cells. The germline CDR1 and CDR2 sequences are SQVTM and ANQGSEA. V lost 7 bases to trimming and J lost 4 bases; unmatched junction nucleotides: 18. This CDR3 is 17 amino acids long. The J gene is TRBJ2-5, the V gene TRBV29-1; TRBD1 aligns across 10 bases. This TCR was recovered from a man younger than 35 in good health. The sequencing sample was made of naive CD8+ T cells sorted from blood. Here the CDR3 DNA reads TGCAGCGCCGGGCCCGGGACAGGGGACAGACTAGGAGAGACCCAGTACTTC. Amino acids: CSAGPGTGDRLGETQYF.